This T cell receptor beta chain was profiled in a study of T cells after somatic rescue of genetic block (dated by TCRdb to about 2020). As for the study more broadly: What the study looked at was long-term robustness, specifically in a T-cell system that came about through somatic rescue of a genetic block in T-cell development.

From the cysteine through the phenylalanine, the CDR3 covers 11 amino acids. Just the 33-base CDR3 DNA is kept, in frame starting at base 1. CDR1 and CDR2 were assigned from the germline V gene as MNHEY and SVGAGI. At the junction V is shortened by 7 bases and J by 5 bases, with 6 bases in between. This clone was detected only once. Which antigen it targets is not known. Base qualities are not provided; no much larger clone lies one nucleotide away. Preparation of the library involved the immunoSEQ multiplex PCR assay. The clones in this table, taken by TCRdb from immuneACCESS, are in-frame only. Not every clone is retained; where verified, under half of the shortfall comes from an unresolved V gene, and the cause of the rest is unknown. The table for this sample lists about 70,000 clones; around 90% of them were counted only once. In total, the top ten clones hold approximately 3% of the sample.

Sequenced input: peripheral blood mononuclear cells (PBMCs). This receptor was taken from a man in his forties or fifties. The V gene is TRBV6-5 and the J gene is TRBJ2-1, with no D gene named confidently. The nucleotides read TGTGCCAGCACCGTGAACAATGAGCAGTTCTTC. This yields the protein CASTVNNEQFF.